This T cell receptor beta chain was sequenced during a study of blood T cells in healthy people across ages. The CDR3 spans 13 residues. V lost 5 bases and J lost 0, with 7 bases in between. The authors ran a second PCR of about 7 to 12 cycles using a sample-barcoded 5' primer and a J-beta primer mix. Each cDNA was tagged by a template-switch adaptor containing 12 random nucleotides. TCRdb redid the calling of the 5' RACE reads with MiXCR, one entry per CDR3 protein. The data show roughly 800,000 distinct CDR3 sequences, 55% to 75% seen once. Every donor gave around 10 milliliters of peripheral blood. This clonotype has just a few counts.

Sequencing input: blood. The chain has TRBV12-3 or TRBV12-4 and TRBJ1-2; no reliable D call. The TCR was taken from a man younger than 45 in good health. CDR3 nucleotide sequence: TGTGCCAGCAGTGTGGTAGCTAACTATGGCTACACCTTC. Translated: CASSVVANYGYTF.